The 11 T cell receptor beta chains below come from one sample, sequenced in a study of cytomegalovirus exposure and HLA in healthy donors. PCR employed 60 Vbeta and 13 Jbeta primers. Here immunoSEQ multiplex PCR was the method, and the copy in TCRdb shows in-frame clones only, minus some. This table holds about 180,000 clones, about three quarters found once. The sequencing input was PBMCs. These receptors came from a man aged 18 to 29 in good health and CMV-seronegative.

This clone appeared a few times. This sequence joins TRBV5-8 and TRBJ2-6; D gene unclear. The CDR3 has 15 residues. Germline V CDR1 and CDR2: SGHTS, YDEGEE. V lost 4 bases, J lost 2 bases, and 10 bases lay in between. In nucleotides, the CDR3 is TGTGCCAGCAGCCAACGACACCCTGGGGCCAACGTCCTGACTTTC. The encoded protein is CASSQRHPGANVLTF.

The chain is built from TRBV5-6 and TRBJ2-2; TRBD1 matches 7 bases. With V trimmed by 4 bases and J by 3 bases, 9 bases remained unmatched. The CDR3 spans 16 residues. Germline CDR1 is SGHDT and CDR2 is YYEEEE. CDR3 in amino acids: CASSHPGQPYTGELFF. CDR3 sequence (DNA): TGTGCCAGCAGCCATCCGGGACAGCCTTACACCGGGGAGCTGTTTTTT.

The chain recombines TRBV7-9 with TRBJ2-6; D gene unclear. Trimming stripped 5 bases from V and 8 bases from J, with 16 bases between. This CDR3 is built from 15 residues. Germline loops: CDR1 SEHNR, CDR2 FQNEAQ (reference sequence). The CDR3 bases are TGTGCCAGCAGCCCGTCCCCCGGTGTGTCCAACGTCCTGACTTTC. This gives the protein CASSPSPGVSNVLTF.

The V gene is TRBV29-1, the J gene TRBJ2-1, with 9 bases that match TRBD1. The CDR3 is made up of 13 amino acids. In germline, CDR1 is SQVTM, CDR2 ANQGSEA. The trim removed 6 bases at V and 4 bases at J, leaving 4 bases unmatched. The CDR3 DNA reads as TGCAGCGTAGCCGGGACAGGGTACAATGAGCAGTTCTTC. Its protein product is CSVAGTGYNEQFF.

The chain carries TRBV4-3 and TRBJ1-2, with 7 bases matching TRBD1. This CDR3 has 17 amino acids. Trimming at V came to 4 bases and at J to 6 bases, leaving 17 bases not matched to a gene. The V gene's germline CDR1 is LGHNA and CDR2 YSLEER. CDR3 nucleotide sequence: TGCGCCAGCAGCCCCTCCTTTGCGGGACAGAGGGGACATGGCTACACCTTC. Translating gives CASSPSFAGQRGHGYTF.

The J gene is TRBJ2-7, the V gene TRBV7-6, with 9 nucleotides matching TRBD2. The junction had 23 bases not matched to a gene; V was cut back by 5 bases and J by 6 bases. Germline V gene lookup returns CDR1 SGHVS and CDR2 FNYEAQ. This CDR3 has 19 amino acids. The CDR3 bases are TGTGCCAGCAGCCCAAGTAGTCCCCCTCCGCGGGGGGGTAGCCTCGAGCAGTACTTC. This gives the protein CASSPSSPPPRGGSLEQYF. The full variable domain, completed using reference TRBV7-6 and TRBJ2-7, is GAGVSQSPRYKVTKRGQDVALRCDPISGHVSLYWYRQALGQGPEFLTYFNYEAQQDKSGLPNDRFSAERPEGSISTLTIQRTEQRDSAMYRCASSPSSPPPRGGSLEQYFGPGTRLTVT.

The J gene is TRBJ1-5, the V gene TRBV6-1, with 10 bases lining up with TRBD1. Looked up from germline, CDR1 is MNHNS and CDR2 is SASEGT. V trimming: 0 bases; J trimming: 7 bases; junction bases outside the gene matches: 6. The CDR3 is made up of 16 amino acids. CDR3 nucleotide sequence: TGTGCCAGCAGTGAAGCGCTGGGACAGGGGCTCCAGCCCCAGCATTTT. Translated, it gives CASSEALGQGLQPQHF.

The chain joins TRBV6-1 to TRBJ2-3; D gene uncertain. Germline CDR1 and CDR2: MNHNS and SASEGT. This CDR3 is 12 amino acids long. The germline V and J ends were trimmed by 6 bases and 4 bases, with 8 bases remaining between them. The CDR3 reads CASRPSADTQYF. The DNA of the CDR3 is TGTGCCAGCAGACCAAGCGCAGATACGCAGTATTTT.

V and J are TRBV30 and TRBJ2-1; 10 nucleotides agree with TRBD2. Losses at the gene ends were 2 bases for V and 8 bases for J; bases not matched to a gene: 9. Germline V gene data show CDR1 as GTSNPN and CDR2 as SVGIG (reference sequence). The CDR3 contains 15 residues. The CDR3, as DNA: TGTGCCTGGAGTCGGGGTAGCGGGAGGATTGATGAGCAGTTCTTC. It codes for CAWSRGSGRIDEQFF.

The V call is TRBV10-2, the J call TRBJ1-2; D call uncertain. Between the trimmed V and J ends, which lost 2 bases and 5 bases, there was a span of 12 bases. The germline CDR1 and CDR2 sequences are WSHSY and SAAADI. This CDR3 has 14 residues. In DNA, the CDR3 is TGCGCCAGCAGTGAGAGTATGCGGGTATATGGCTACACCTTC. Amino acids: CASSESMRVYGYTF.

This sequence joins TRBV28 and TRBJ2-5, with 7 bases that match TRBD2. The CDR3 is 14 amino acids. Germline V gives CDR1 MDHEN, CDR2 SYDVKM. J was trimmed by 4 bases and V by 8 bases; bases with no gene match: 10. CDR3 amino acids: CASALTWEGETQYF. As DNA, the CDR3 is TGTGCCAGCGCCCTCACATGGGAGGGAGAGACCCAGTACTTC.